A selection of T cell receptor beta chains follows, all from one sample in a study of patients and donors after allogeneic stem cell transplantation. TCRdb re-called the RT-PCR reads with MiXCR, one entry per CDR3 protein. The sample has some 92,000 distinct CDR3 sequences, roughly 43% seen once. The sample taken for sequencing was blood, either unsorted or a sorted T cell fraction (not recorded which). These receptors originate from a human donor who was either an allogeneic HSCT recipient or a stem cell or donor lymphocyte infusion donor (not recorded which). It is not recorded whose cells these are; they may come from a transplant donor. Both conserved end residues are part of each CDR3. D genes are given only for firm matches. Some rows have no size entry. The others give once, few or many, or a class for an expanded clone.

D gene: NA
V gene: TRBV18
J gene: TRBJ1-2
clone size: NA
CDR3 protein: CASSPSSGGTIYGYTF
CDR3 DNA: TGTGCCAGCTCACCATCTTCCGGGGGGACCATCTATGGCTACACCTTC

D gene: NA
V gene: TRBV12-3/TRBV12-4
J gene: TRBJ2-3
clone size: NA
CDR3 protein: CASSFQADTQYF
CDR3 DNA: TGTGCCAGCAGTTTTCAGGCAGATACGCAGTATTTT

D gene: NA
V gene: TRBV11-2
J gene: TRBJ2-2
clone size: NA
CDR3 protein: CASSPSTGELFF
CDR3 DNA: TGTGCCAGCAGCCCGTCGACCGGGGAGCTGTTTTTT

D gene: TRBD1
V gene: TRBV20-1
J gene: TRBJ1-1
clone size: NA
CDR3 protein: CSARDPWQGDTEAFF
CDR3 DNA: TGCAGTGCTAGAGACCCTTGGCAGGGGGACACTGAAGCTTTCTTT

D gene: TRBD1
V gene: TRBV12-3/TRBV12-4
J gene: TRBJ1-5
clone size: NA
CDR3 protein: CASSTTGTNQPQHF
CDR3 DNA: TGTGCCAGCAGTACGACAGGGACGAATCAGCCCCAGCATTTT

D gene: NA
V gene: TRBV28
J gene: TRBJ2-7
clone size: NA
CDR3 protein: CASSLFRYEQYF
CDR3 DNA: TGTGCCAGCAGTTTATTTCGCTACGAGCAGTACTTC

D gene: NA
V gene: TRBV9
J gene: TRBJ1-5
clone size: few
CDR3 protein: CASSVAPRNQPQHF
CDR3 DNA: TGTGCCAGCAGCGTAGCTCCACGGAATCAGCCCCAGCATTTT

D gene: NA
V gene: TRBV7-2
J gene: TRBJ2-2
clone size: NA
CDR3 protein: CASTLPTGELFF
CDR3 DNA: TGTGCCAGCACCTTACCCACCGGGGAGCTGTTTTTT

D gene: NA
V gene: TRBV7-7
J gene: TRBJ1-1
clone size: few
CDR3 protein: CASSTDRNTEAFF
CDR3 DNA: TGTGCTAGCAGCACAGACAGGAACACTGAAGCTTTCTTT

D gene: NA
V gene: TRBV6-5
J gene: TRBJ1-3
clone size: NA
CDR3 protein: CASSYSKGGGIYF
CDR3 DNA: TGTGCCAGCAGTTACTCGAAGGGAGGTGGCATATATTTT

D gene: NA
V gene: TRBV12-3/TRBV12-4
J gene: TRBJ1-1
clone size: NA
CDR3 protein: CASSIRVNTEAFF
CDR3 DNA: TGTGCCAGCAGTATCAGGGTGAACACTGAAGCTTTCTTT

D gene: NA
V gene: TRBV9
J gene: TRBJ2-5
clone size: NA
CDR3 protein: CASSVGTEETQYF
CDR3 DNA: TGTGCCAGCAGCGTAGGGACAGAAGAGACCCAGTACTTC

D gene: NA
V gene: TRBV12-3/TRBV12-4
J gene: TRBJ1-2
clone size: NA
CDR3 protein: CASSPTGILSYGYTF
CDR3 DNA: TGTGCCAGCAGTCCTACAGGGATTTTGAGCTATGGCTACACCTTC

D gene: NA
V gene: TRBV25-1
J gene: TRBJ1-1
clone size: NA
CDR3 protein: CARRIDSVREQAFF
CDR3 DNA: TGTGCCAGGAGAATCGACAGCGTCCGAGAACAAGCTTTCTTT

D gene: TRBD2
V gene: TRBV5-1
J gene: TRBJ2-1
clone size: NA
CDR3 protein: CASSWSSGSSYNEQFF
CDR3 DNA: TGCGCCAGCAGCTGGAGTAGCGGGAGCTCCTACAATGAGCAGTTCTTC

D gene: NA
V gene: TRBV12-3/TRBV12-4
J gene: TRBJ2-3
clone size: NA
CDR3 protein: CASSFRAPRPDTQYF
CDR3 DNA: TGTGCCAGCAGTTTCCGGGCCCCCCGTCCAGATACGCAGTATTTT

D gene: NA
V gene: TRBV20-1
J gene: TRBJ1-1
clone size: few
CDR3 protein: CSARSGQLEAFF
CDR3 DNA: TGCAGTGCTAGGTCCGGACAGCTAGAAGCTTTCTTT

D gene: NA
V gene: TRBV21-1
J gene: TRBJ2-3
clone size: NA
CDR3 protein: CASSKARAGTSKSGTDTQYF
CDR3 DNA: TGTGCCAGCAGCAAAGCCCGAGCCGGGACTAGCAAAAGTGGCACAGATACGCAGTATTTT

D gene: NA
V gene: TRBV20-1
J gene: TRBJ2-2
clone size: NA
CDR3 protein: CSAPWGIPGELFF
CDR3 DNA: TGCAGTGCTCCCTGGGGGATCCCCGGGGAGCTGTTTTTT

D gene: NA
V gene: TRBV6-5
J gene: TRBJ1-1
clone size: NA
CDR3 protein: CASKDRWDTEAFF
CDR3 DNA: TGTGCCAGCAAAGACAGGTGGGACACTGAAGCTTTCTTT

D gene: TRBD1
V gene: TRBV20-1
J gene: TRBJ1-2
clone size: NA
CDR3 protein: CSARPRTGPYGYTF
CDR3 DNA: TGCAGTGCTAGGCCTCGGACAGGCCCGTATGGCTACACCTTC

D gene: TRBD1
V gene: TRBV28
J gene: TRBJ1-6
clone size: NA
CDR3 protein: CASSTTGQGRSPLHF
CDR3 DNA: TGTGCCAGCAGTACCACGGGACAGGGACGGTCACCCCTCCACTTT

D gene: NA
V gene: TRBV12-3/TRBV12-4
J gene: TRBJ1-1
clone size: few
CDR3 protein: CASSFQATNTEAFF
CDR3 DNA: TGTGCCAGCAGTTTTCAGGCCACGAACACTGAAGCTTTCTTT

D gene: TRBD1
V gene: TRBV6-2/TRBV6-3
J gene: TRBJ1-5
clone size: NA
CDR3 protein: CASSYDRDAQPQHF
CDR3 DNA: TGTGCCAGCAGTTACGACAGGGATGCTCAGCCCCAGCATTTT

D gene: NA
V gene: TRBV7-6
J gene: TRBJ2-5
clone size: NA
CDR3 protein: CASSLAHQETQYF
CDR3 DNA: TGTGCCAGCAGCTTAGCCCACCAAGAGACCCAGTACTTC

D gene: NA
V gene: TRBV21-1
J gene: TRBJ1-5
clone size: few
CDR3 protein: CASRGQGWRPQHF
CDR3 DNA: TGTGCCAGCAGGGGACAGGGTTGGCGGCCCCAGCATTTT

D gene: TRBD2
V gene: TRBV24-1
J gene: TRBJ2-3
clone size: once
CDR3 protein: CATSDLGDGRYTQYF
CDR3 DNA: TGTGCCACCAGTGATTTGGGTGACGGGAGGTATACGCAGTATTTT

D gene: NA
V gene: TRBV25-1
J gene: TRBJ1-6
clone size: NA
CDR3 protein: CASSGRALGSPLHF
CDR3 DNA: TGTGCCAGCAGTGGACGGGCGCTAGGCTCACCCCTCCACTTT

D gene: NA
V gene: TRBV19
J gene: TRBJ1-1
clone size: NA
CDR3 protein: CASSTQTNTEAFF
CDR3 DNA: TGTGCCAGTAGTACACAGACGAACACTGAAGCTTTCTTT

D gene: NA
V gene: TRBV6-5
J gene: TRBJ1-2
clone size: NA
CDR3 protein: CASSYSSRHFYGYTF
CDR3 DNA: TGTGCCAGCAGTTACTCGAGTAGGCATTTCTATGGCTACACCTTC

D gene: NA
V gene: TRBV7-9
J gene: TRBJ2-2
clone size: NA
CDR3 protein: CASSLGQGIGELFF
CDR3 DNA: TGTGCCAGCAGCTTAGGGCAGGGAATCGGGGAGCTGTTTTTT

D gene: NA
V gene: TRBV29-1
J gene: TRBJ1-5
clone size: few
CDR3 protein: CSASGGDQPQHF
CDR3 DNA: TGCAGCGCCTCGGGGGGGGATCAGCCCCAGCATTTT

D gene: NA
V gene: TRBV6-6
J gene: TRBJ1-2
clone size: few
CDR3 protein: CASSYAQGNYGYTF
CDR3 DNA: TGTGCCAGCAGTTACGCACAAGGGAACTATGGCTACACCTTC

D gene: NA
V gene: TRBV4-3
J gene: TRBJ1-3
clone size: NA
CDR3 protein: CASSQDTSLGNTIYF
CDR3 DNA: TGCGCCAGCAGCCAAGATACTTCTCTTGGAAACACCATATATTTT

D gene: NA
V gene: TRBV6-6
J gene: TRBJ1-1
clone size: few
CDR3 protein: CASSRGFAPEAFF
CDR3 DNA: TGTGCCAGCAGTCGAGGGTTTGCCCCTGAAGCTTTCTTT

D gene: TRBD1
V gene: TRBV20-1
J gene: TRBJ1-1
clone size: NA
CDR3 protein: CSARTTGAHGAFF
CDR3 DNA: TGCAGTGCTAGGACGACAGGGGCCCATGGAGCTTTCTTT

D gene: NA
V gene: TRBV11-2
J gene: TRBJ1-1
clone size: NA
CDR3 protein: CASSLGPLEAFF
CDR3 DNA: TGTGCCAGCAGCTTAGGCCCCCTTGAAGCTTTCTTT

D gene: NA
V gene: TRBV10-3
J gene: TRBJ1-4
clone size: NA
CDR3 protein: CAISESGTSKGEKLFF
CDR3 DNA: TGTGCCATCAGTGAGTCGGGCACCTCAAAGGGGGAAAAACTGTTTTTT

D gene: TRBD1
V gene: TRBV27
J gene: TRBJ1-2
clone size: NA
CDR3 protein: CASSFRTGNNYGYTF
CDR3 DNA: TGTGCCAGCAGTTTCCGGACAGGGAATAACTATGGCTACACCTTC

D gene: TRBD1
V gene: TRBV10-3
J gene: TRBJ1-1
clone size: NA
CDR3 protein: CAISERGPNTEAFF
CDR3 DNA: TGTGCCATCAGTGAAAGGGGGCCAAACACTGAAGCTTTCTTT

D gene: NA
V gene: TRBV5-1
J gene: TRBJ1-1
clone size: many
CDR3 protein: CASSPGTGNTEAFF
CDR3 DNA: TGCGCCAGCAGCCCCGGGACGGGGAACACTGAAGCTTTCTTT

D gene: NA
V gene: TRBV4-2
J gene: TRBJ1-5
clone size: NA
CDR3 protein: CASSQVSVSNQPQHF
CDR3 DNA: TGTGCCAGCAGCCAAGTTTCCGTTAGCAATCAGCCCCAGCATTTT

D gene: TRBD1
V gene: TRBV6-2/TRBV6-3
J gene: TRBJ1-5
clone size: NA
CDR3 protein: CASSVTGAGNQPQHF
CDR3 DNA: TGTGCCAGCAGTGTGACAGGGGCGGGCAATCAGCCCCAGCATTTT

D gene: NA
V gene: TRBV6-6
J gene: TRBJ1-1
clone size: NA
CDR3 protein: CASSFKDMNTEAFF
CDR3 DNA: TGTGCCAGCAGTTTTAAGGATATGAACACTGAAGCTTTCTTT

D gene: NA
V gene: TRBV27
J gene: TRBJ1-2
clone size: few
CDR3 protein: CASSNLQGSGYTF
CDR3 DNA: TGTGCCAGCAGTAATTTACAGGGAAGTGGCTACACCTTC

D gene: TRBD1
V gene: TRBV20-1
J gene: TRBJ1-2
clone size: NA
CDR3 protein: CRARQGTNYGYTF
CDR3 DNA: TGCAGAGCTAGACAGGGTACTAACTATGGCTACACCTTC

D gene: NA
V gene: TRBV4-3
J gene: TRBJ1-3
clone size: NA
CDR3 protein: CASSQIDSSNTIYF
CDR3 DNA: TGCGCCAGCAGCCAAATAGACAGTTCAAACACCATATATTTT

D gene: TRBD2
V gene: TRBV5-1
J gene: TRBJ2-1
clone size: once
CDR3 protein: CASSLETSSHEQFF
CDR3 DNA: TGCGCCAGCAGCTTGGAGACTAGCTCACATGAGCAGTTCTTC

D gene: NA
V gene: TRBV10-1
J gene: TRBJ1-2
clone size: few
CDR3 protein: CASSPGANYGYTF
CDR3 DNA: TGCGCCAGCAGCCCCGGAGCTAACTATGGCTACACCTTC

D gene: NA
V gene: TRBV28
J gene: TRBJ1-5
clone size: few
CDR3 protein: CASSLGDVNQPQHF
CDR3 DNA: TGTGCCAGCAGTTTAGGGGACGTAAATCAGCCCCAGCATTTT

D gene: TRBD1
V gene: TRBV5-5
J gene: TRBJ1-1
clone size: few
CDR3 protein: CASSLEPGTARNTEAFF
CDR3 DNA: TGTGCCAGCAGCTTGGAGCCCGGGACAGCTAGGAACACTGAAGCTTTCTTT